One sample yielded the 32 T cell receptor beta chains listed below, sequenced in a study of T cells in Graves' hyperthyroidism and ophthalmopathy. There were TCR beta CDR3 regions amplified from RNA transcripts. A first-round RT-PCR of the TCR CDR3 used the HTBI primer set. Each CDR3 protein gets one entry after TCRdb re-called the multiplex PCR reads with MiXCR. The sample has hundreds of thousands of distinct CDR3 sequences, just under 45% seen once. The sample taken for sequencing was peripheral blood or thyroid tissue (not recorded which). These receptors originate from an adult man with Graves' disease, either hyperthyroidism or ophthalmopathy (not recorded which).

This clonotype was found a few times. The rearrangement joins TRBV20-1 to TRBJ1-3; D is perhaps TRBD1 (5 bases). Germline V gives CDR1 DFQATT, CDR2 SNEGSKA (reference sequence). CDR3 size: 14 residues. The V end was cut by 6 bases, the J end by 0 bases, with 12 bases between. CDR3 region: CSANRLNSGNTIYF. CDR3 DNA sequence: TGCAGTGCAAACAGGCTTAACTCTGGAAACACCATATATTTT.

This clonotype showed up many times. The chain carries TRBV7-2 and TRBJ1-2; D is unclear. V shed 6 bases and J shed 0 bases, with 11 bases lying between them. The CDR3 consists of 14 residues. Germline CDR1 is SGHTA and CDR2 is FQGNSA. The DNA of the CDR3 is TGTGCCAGCAGTGCAAACAGAGCTAACTATGGCTACACCTTC. Protein product: CASSANRANYGYTF.

Concerning this clonotype: Being one base from a much bigger clone, this may be a read error. J is TRBJ1-5 and V is TRBV24-1, with 9 positions matching TRBD1. The CDR3 extends over 16 amino acids. With 3 bases clipped from V and 6 bases from J, the junction kept 8 bases outside the gene matches. Looked up from germline, CDR1 is KGHDR and CDR2 is SFDVKD. The CDR3 region is CATSDRDREACQPQHF. The CDR3, as DNA: TGTGCCACCAGTGATCGGGACAGGGAGGCTTGTCAGCCCCAGCATTTT.

The V call is TRBV2, the J call TRBJ1-1, with D perhaps TRBD1 (5 bases). V dropped 6 bases and J dropped 1 base, with 15 bases sitting between them. This CDR3 spans 15 amino acids. Per the germline V gene, CDR1 is SNHLY and CDR2 is FYNNEI. CDR3 protein: CASRRILTGNTEAFF. DNA for the CDR3: TGTGCCAGCAGACGAATATTAACAGGGAACACTGAAGCTTTCTTT. The full variable domain, completed using reference TRBV2 and TRBJ1-1, is EPEVTQTPSHQVTQMGQEVILRCVPISNHLYFYWYRQILGQKVEFLVSFYNNEISEKSEIFDDQFSVERPDGSNFTLKIRSTKLEDSAMYFCASRRILTGNTEAFFGQGTRLTVV.

This clonotype has a handful of counts. The chain links TRBV29-1 to TRBJ1-2; 9 positions match TRBD1. Germline CDR1 and CDR2: SQVTM and ANQGSEA. The CDR3 length is 12 residues. V trimming: 7 bases; J trimming: 5 bases; junction bases outside the gene matches: 5. CDR3 loop: CSGPGQGYGYTF. Here the CDR3 DNA reads TGCAGCGGACCGGGACAGGGATATGGCTACACCTTC.

This clonotype appeared a few times. This chain uses TRBV7-4 with TRBJ2-7; D may be TRBD1 (5 bases). Germline V CDR1 and CDR2: SGHVT, SQSDAQ. CDR3 length equals 15 residues. Trimming removed 6 bases at V and 2 bases at J, with 17 bases between. The CDR3 nucleotides read TGTGCCAGCAGTGAAGGTTGGGGCGGCACCTACGAGCAGTACTTC. Translating it yields CASSEGWGGTYEQYF.

This clonotype was seen only once. The CDR3 carries no conserved terminal phenylalanine or tryptophan, so it likely arises from a read error. The limits of the CDR3 on the DNA are not certain, so only TCRdb's listed CDR3 is given. This chain connects TRBV10-3 to TRBJ2-5. Counting both end residues, the CDR3 totals 8 amino acids. The germline V gene encodes CDR1 ENHRY and CDR2 SYGVKD. CDR3 protein: CAISDSSP.

This clonotype was recorded many times. V gene TRBV24-1 combines with J gene TRBJ1-5; 7 positions agree with TRBD1. J gave up 6 bases and V 5 bases, and 6 bases lay outside the gene matches. Germline-derived CDR1 and CDR2 are KGHDR and SFDVKD. The CDR3 has 14 amino acids. The CDR3 here is CATSGAGGAQPQHF. The CDR3 nucleotides read TGTGCCACCAGTGGCGCAGGGGGGGCTCAGCCCCAGCATTTT.

This clonotype was counted ten times or more. One end of the junction varies from germline; a read error may be responsible. J is TRBJ1-5 and V is TRBV7-6; TRBD1 agrees at 7 bases. Germline CDR1 SGHVS, CDR2 FNYEAQ. The CDR3 has 16 amino acids. CDR3 DNA sequence: TGTGCCAGCAGTTTAGAGACAGGGCGACTCGGTCAGCCCCAGCATTTT. Amino acids: CASSLETGRLGQPQHF.

The CDR3, as DNA: TGCAGTGCTTACAGGGTCGTGAACACTGAAGCTTTCTTT. Protein product: CSAYRVVNTEAFF. The genes are TRBV20-1 and TRBJ1-1; perhaps TRBD1 as D (6 bases). CDR1 and CDR2 (germline): DFQATT, SNEGSKA (reference sequence). V was cut by 5 bases and J by 0 bases, with 10 bases left in between. The CDR3 is 13 amino acids.

The chain uses TRBV2 and TRBJ1-3; D may be TRBD1 (5 bases). Trimming took off 6 bases at V and 4 bases at J, with 10 bases between the two ends. The germline V gene encodes CDR1 SNHLY and CDR2 FYNNEI. The CDR3 has 13 amino acids. CDR3 DNA: TGTGCCAGCAGAGCCGGGGGGGGAAACACCATATATTTT. It specifies CASRAGGGNTIYF.

The chain carries TRBV19 and TRBJ1-1, with 9 positions matching TRBD1. V lost 1 base, J lost 5 bases, and 8 bases stayed unmatched. The CDR3 is 16 amino acids. From germline, CDR1 is LNHDA and CDR2 SQIVND (reference sequence). The CDR3 DNA is TGTGCCAGTAGTATAGCTCACAGGGGGCTGGGGACTGAAGCTTTCTTT. It codes for CASSIAHRGLGTEAFF.

This chain's CDR3 is CSVGGTGGAETQYF. The CDR3 coding sequence is TGCAGCGTTGGAGGGACAGGGGGCGCGGAGACCCAGTACTTC. The chain uses TRBV29-1 and TRBJ2-5; 12 nucleotides align to TRBD1. The V gene end was trimmed by 4 bases and the J gene end by 5 bases; junction bases not matched to a gene: 5. CDR1 is SQVTM and CDR2 is ANQGSEA in the germline V gene. The CDR3 consists of 14 residues.

The gene calls are TRBV20-1 and TRBJ1-2; D perhaps matches TRBD1 (5 bases). Germline CDR1 is DFQATT and CDR2 is SNEGSKA (reference sequence). This CDR3 contains 15 residues. V was clipped by 0 bases and J by 5 bases, with 16 bases between them. CDR3 bases: TGCAGTGCTAGAGATATTGGGGGTAGTCTTTATGGCTACACCTTC. Translating it yields CSARDIGGSLYGYTF.

The chain is built from TRBV7-9 and TRBJ1-3; tentative D call: TRBD1 (5 bases). Germline loops: CDR1 SEHNR, CDR2 FQNEAQ (reference sequence). V lost 6 bases and J 0 bases, leaving 15 bases between the germline ends. This CDR3 is 16 amino acids long. DNA of the CDR3: TGTGCCAGCAGTTACAGAGGGGAGACCTCTGGAAACACCATATATTTT. Translated, it gives CASSYRGETSGNTIYF. Variable domain in full (rest from reference TRBV7-9 and TRBJ1-3): DTGVSQNPRHKITKRGQNVTFRCDPISEHNRLYWYRQTLGQGPEFLTYFQNEAQLEKSRLLSDRFSAERPKGSFSTLEIQRTEQGDSAMYLCASSYRGETSGNTIYFGEGSWLTVV.

The sample holds a few counts of this clonotype. The V call is TRBV9, the J call TRBJ2-7; D may correspond to TRBD1 or TRBD2 (5 bases each). The CDR3 length is 16 residues. Between the trimmed V and J ends, which lost 0 bases and 5 bases, there was a span of 18 bases. Germline CDR1 and CDR2: SGDLS and YYNGEE. The CDR3 coding sequence is TGTGCCAGCAGCGTAGGCCCCGGGACGGTGATAGACGAGCAGTACTTC. It encodes CASSVGPGTVIDEQYF.

This clonotype was seen a few times. The J gene is TRBJ1-5, the V gene TRBV2; 7 bases match TRBD1. Germline values: CDR1 SNHLY, CDR2 FYNNEI. V lost 3 bases and J lost 3; bases outside the gene matches: 11. This CDR3 contains 17 residues. CDR3 sequence (DNA): TGTGCCAGCAGTGAGACAGGGCTAATAGGTGTCAATCAGCCCCAGCATTTT. Encoded protein: CASSETGLIGVNQPQHF.

The J gene is TRBJ1-5, the V gene TRBV25-1; D is possibly TRBD1 (6 bases). This CDR3 is 14 amino acids long. V lost 8 bases to trimming and J lost 5 bases, with 16 bases between them. Looked up from germline, CDR1 is MGHDK and CDR2 is SYGVNS. The CDR3 protein is CASLDGGGDQPQHF. The DNA for the CDR3 is TGTGCCAGCTTGGATGGGGGGGGCGATCAGCCCCAGCATTTT.

The chain is built from TRBV24-1 and TRBJ1-2; 8 bases match TRBD1. V was pared by 6 bases and J by 8 bases, with 10 bases of the junction left unmatched. Germline V gene data show CDR1 as KGHDR and CDR2 as SFDVKD. This CDR3 region has 14 residues. In DNA, the CDR3 is TGTGCCACCAGTAATCTACAGGGGGTTGGCGGCTACACCTTC. Protein: CATSNLQGVGGYTF.

Worth noting for this clonotype: One junction end does not reproduce the germline sequence, and a read error may be involved. This chain joins TRBV14 and TRBJ2-7, with a possible D match to TRBD1 (5 bases). The CDR3 consists of 15 residues. CDR1 and CDR2 from the germline V gene are SGHDN and FVKESK. In DNA, the CDR3 is TGCGCCAGCAGCGATCAGGGATACCTTGGGAACGAGCAGTGCTTC. It specifies CASSDQGYLGNEQCF.

This sequence joins TRBV3-1 and TRBJ1-3; D unresolved. There are 14 residues in the CDR3. The V gene lost 0 bases and the J gene lost 4 bases, with 7 bases spanning the gap. The V gene's germline CDR1 is LGHDT and CDR2 YNNKEL (reference sequence). The DNA for the CDR3 is TGTGCCAGCAGCCAAGAGCGGCAGGGAAACACCATATATTTT. Its translation is CASSQERQGNTIYF.

This clonotype was detected once. The V call is TRBV10-3, the J call TRBJ1-5; D remains ambiguous. Germline CDR1 is ENHRY and CDR2 is SYGVKD. This CDR3 contains 12 residues. V lost 11 bases and J lost 9, with 17 bases in between. The CDR3 DNA reads as TGTGCCGCCCTCGCGGGTCAATGGCCCCAGCATTTT. Protein product: CAALAGQWPQHF.

This clonotype showed up just a few times. This chain links TRBV7-9 with TRBJ2-6; D may be TRBD1 (5 bases). Per the germline V gene, CDR1 is SEHNR and CDR2 is FQNEAQ (reference sequence). V gave up 5 bases and J gave up 2 bases, with 25 bases separating them. The CDR3 extends over 20 amino acids. CDR3 amino acids: CASSPPPVAGIWTGANVLTF. The CDR3 nucleotides are TGTGCCAGCAGCCCTCCCCCGGTGGCAGGGATTTGGACTGGGGCCAACGTCCTGACTTTC. Complete variable domain (other parts from reference TRBV7-9 and TRBJ2-6): DTGVSQNPRHKITKRGQNVTFRCDPISEHNRLYWYRQTLGQGPEFLTYFQNEAQLEKSRLLSDRFSAERPKGSFSTLEIQRTEQGDSAMYLCASSPPPVAGIWTGANVLTFGAGSRLTVL.

This clonotype occurred many times. The V gene is TRBV7-9, the J gene TRBJ1-6; no firm D call. From germline, CDR1 is SEHNR and CDR2 FQNEAQ (reference sequence). This CDR3 region has 13 residues. V gave up 3 bases and J gave up 10 bases, with 10 bases separating them. CDR3 loop: CASSLIGLSPLHF. Here the CDR3 DNA reads TGTGCCAGCAGCTTGATAGGACTCTCACCCCTCCACTTT. The entire variable domain, with the rest obtained from reference TRBV7-9 and TRBJ1-6, is as follows: DTGVSQNPRHKITKRGQNVTFRCDPISEHNRLYWYRQTLGQGPEFLTYFQNEAQLEKSRLLSDRFSAERPKGSFSTLEIQRTEQGDSAMYLCASSLIGLSPLHFGNGTRLTVT.

The V and J genes are TRBV20-1 and TRBJ1-2; D is perhaps TRBD1 (6 bases). CDR3 length: 13 amino acids. V dropped 7 bases and J dropped 0 bases, with 12 bases sitting between them. Germline V gene sequence: CDR1 DFQATT, CDR2 SNEGSKA (reference sequence). The CDR3 DNA is TGCAGTGTCCGGGGGCGCTCTAACTATGGCTACACCTTC. Translating it yields CSVRGRSNYGYTF.

The V and J genes are TRBV10-3 and TRBJ2-5, with D perhaps TRBD1 or TRBD2 (5 bases each). V lost 2 bases and J lost 9, with 19 bases in between. This CDR3 has 15 residues. The germline V gene has CDR1 ENHRY and CDR2 SYGVKD. This CDR3 is CAISELGRDHQPQYF. As DNA, the CDR3 is TGTGCCATCAGTGAGCTGGGCAGGGACCATCAGCCCCAGTACTTC.

The chain carries TRBV2 and TRBJ2-7; possible D gene TRBD2, 6 bases. The length of the CDR3 is 12 residues. Germline lookup yields CDR1 SNHLY and CDR2 FYNNEI. This CDR3 reads CASAGPSYEQYF. DNA for the CDR3: TGTGCAAGCGCGGGGCCGTCCTACGAGCAGTACTTC.

As regards this clonotype: Its ends do not fully match the called genes, so a read error is possible. The V gene is TRBV10-3, the J gene TRBJ1-5; TRBD1 matches 9 bases. CDR1 is ENHRY, CDR2 SYGVKD, per germline. The length of the CDR3 is 16 residues. Here the CDR3 DNA reads TGTGCCACCAGTGACAGTCGACAGGGGGATAGTAGGCCCCAGCATTTT. This codes for CATSDSRQGDSRPQHF.

J is TRBJ1-1 and V is TRBV14; unclear D gene. The CDR3 totals 15 residues. The V end lost 0 bases, the J end lost 1 base, and 9 bases lay between the germline ends. Looked up from germline, CDR1 is SGHDN and CDR2 is FVKESK. The CDR3 sequence is CASSQDKYPNTEAFF. The CDR3 bases are TGTGCCAGCAGCCAAGACAAGTACCCGAACACTGAAGCTTTCTTT. The variable domain in full, with the rest retrieved from reference TRBV14 and TRBJ1-1, is EAGVTQFPSHSVIEKGQTVTLRCDPISGHDNLYWYRRVMGKEIKFLLHFVKESKQDESGMPNNRFLAERTGGTYSTLKVQPAELEDSGVYFCASSQDKYPNTEAFFGQGTRLTVV.

The chain joins TRBV25-1 to TRBJ1-6, with 7 nucleotides matching TRBD1. This CDR3 spans 15 amino acids. Germline CDR1 reads MGHDK; CDR2 reads SYGVNS. V shed 6 bases and J 7 bases; nucleotides not matched to a gene: 9. Here the CDR3 DNA reads TGTGCCAGCAGCTTGACAGGGACGGAAAATTCACCCCTCCACTTT. Protein product: CASSLTGTENSPLHF.

Concerning this clonotype itself: A much larger clone sits a single nucleotide away, making a read error possible. The V call is TRBV20-1, the J call TRBJ1-3; 8 bases map to TRBD1. The V gene end was trimmed by 1 base and the J gene end by 5 bases; junction bases not matched to a gene: 4. The germline V gene encodes CDR1 DFQATT and CDR2 SNEGSKA (reference sequence). The length of the CDR3 is 14 residues. CDR3 nucleotides: TGCAGTGCTAGAGCGACAGGGGTTAGAAACACCATATATTTT. Residues: CSARATGVRNTIYF.

This CDR3 is CAWSGSGTGTEAFF. Here the CDR3 DNA reads TGTGCCTGGAGTGGAAGCGGGACCGGCACTGAAGCTTTCTTT. The chain carries TRBV25-1 and TRBJ1-1; weak D call: TRBD1 (5 bases). V shed 11 bases and J shed 4 bases, with 20 bases lying between them. Germline assignment: CDR1 MGHDK and CDR2 SYGVNS. The CDR3 length is 14 residues.